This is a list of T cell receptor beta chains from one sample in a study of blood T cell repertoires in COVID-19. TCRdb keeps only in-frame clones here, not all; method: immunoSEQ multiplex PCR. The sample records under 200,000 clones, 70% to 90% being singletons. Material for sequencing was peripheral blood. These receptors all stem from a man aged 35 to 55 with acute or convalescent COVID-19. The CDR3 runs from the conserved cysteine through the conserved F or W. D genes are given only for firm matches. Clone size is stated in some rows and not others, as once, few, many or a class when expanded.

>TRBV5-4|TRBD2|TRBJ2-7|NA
CASSLASGGLYEQYF
TGTGCCAGCAGCTTGGCCAGCGGGGGCCTCTACGAGCAGTACTTC
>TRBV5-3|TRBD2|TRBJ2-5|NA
CARGVSGGQETQYF
TGTGCCAGAGGAGTATCGGGAGGGCAAGAGACCCAGTACTTC
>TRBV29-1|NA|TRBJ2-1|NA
CSVERGLGEQFF
TGCAGCGTTGAAAGGGGTCTGGGTGAGCAGTTCTTC
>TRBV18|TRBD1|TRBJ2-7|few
CASSPTAGGLASYEQYF
TGTGCCAGCTCACCTACCGCAGGGGGCTTAGCCTCCTACGAGCAGTACTTC
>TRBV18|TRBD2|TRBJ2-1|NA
CASSPTGGTYNEQFF
TGTGCCAGCTCACCGACGGGGGGGACCTACAATGAGCAGTTCTTC
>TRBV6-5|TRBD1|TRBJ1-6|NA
CASEQGVDSPLHF
TGTGCCAGCGAGCAGGGGGTTGATTCACCCCTCCACTTT
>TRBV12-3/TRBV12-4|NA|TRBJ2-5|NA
CASSLGHRETQYF
TGTGCCAGCAGCTTGGGACATAGAGAGACCCAGTACTTC
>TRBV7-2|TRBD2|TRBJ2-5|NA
CASSPGLAGYVRETQYF
TGTGCCAGCAGCCCCGGGTTAGCGGGGTATGTTCGGGAGACCCAGTACTTC
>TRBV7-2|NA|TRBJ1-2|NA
CASSPQTDSNYGYTF
TGTGCCAGCAGCCCCCAAACGGACAGCAACTATGGCTACACCTTC
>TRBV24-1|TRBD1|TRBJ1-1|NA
CATAQGWNTEAFF
TGTGCCACTGCACAGGGGTGGAACACTGAAGCTTTCTTT
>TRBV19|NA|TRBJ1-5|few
CASSPGQYNQPQHF
TGTGCCAGTAGCCCTGGACAGTACAATCAGCCCCAGCATTTT
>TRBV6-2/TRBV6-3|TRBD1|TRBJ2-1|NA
CASSPTGGLSSYNEQFF
TGTGCCAGCAGTCCCACAGGGGGCTTAAGCTCCTACAATGAGCAGTTCTTC
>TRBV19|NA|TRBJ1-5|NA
CASSIGHRYQPQHF
TGTGCCAGTAGTATCGGACATCGATATCAGCCCCAGCATTTT
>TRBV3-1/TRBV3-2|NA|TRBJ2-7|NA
CASSSPGGGRSYEQYF
TGTGCCAGCAGCTCCCCTGGGGGGGGCCGGTCCTACGAGCAGTACTTC
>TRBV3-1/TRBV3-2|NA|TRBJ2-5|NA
CASSQTTGQETQYF
TGTGCCAGCAGCCAGACGACAGGTCAAGAGACCCAGTACTTC
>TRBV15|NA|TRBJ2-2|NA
CATSRPPGNTTGELFF
TGTGCCACCAGCAGACCACCCGGGAACACGACAGGGGAGCTGTTTTTT
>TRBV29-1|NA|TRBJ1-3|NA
CSVIPLNSGNTIYF
TGCAGCGTTATCCCCCTGAACTCGGGAAACACCATATATTTT
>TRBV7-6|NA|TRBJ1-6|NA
CASSLAHPDNSPLHF
TGTGCCAGCAGCTTAGCGCATCCAGATAATTCACCCCTCCACTTT